This T cell receptor beta chain came from a study of blood T cell repertoires in COVID-19. Across the whole study: Acute-phase and convalescent COVID-19 samples originated in the United States, Italy and Spain.

In the original analysis: Counts of nucleated cells, estimated from reference gene primer amplification, were obtained. Clones were read by immunoSEQ multiplex PCR, and TCRdb kept only the in-frame ones, dropping some. The V and J calls and clone size are taken from that table; D and trimming were inferred from the DNA. The table has some 89,000 clones, 82% seen once. The junction had 4 bases not matched to a gene; V was cut back by 0 bases and J by 5 bases. CDR3 size: 15 residues. Germline CDR1 is SGHNT and CDR2 is YYREEE (reference sequence). This TCR was recovered from a woman of 80 years or more with acute or convalescent COVID-19. The chain uses TRBV5-4 and TRBJ2-5, with 10 positions matching TRBD2. Sequencing used peripheral blood. CDR3 nucleotides: TGTGCCAGCAGCTTGGGGACTAGCGGTGGGGAGACCCAGTACTTC. Translation: CASSLGTSGGETQYF. Variable domain in full (rest from reference TRBV5-4 and TRBJ2-5): ETGVTQSPTHLIKTRGQQVTLRCSSQSGHNTVSWYQQALGQGPQFIFQYYREEENGRGNFPPRFSGLQFPNYSSELNVNALELDDSALYLCASSLGTSGGETQYFGPGTRLLVL.